This TCR beta chain appears in the sequencing data of a study of T cells after yellow fever vaccination. This clonotype was picked up many times. One junction end does not reproduce the germline sequence, and a read error may be involved. In TCRdb, the 5' RACE reads were re-called with MiXCR into one record per CDR3 protein. The sample holds 300,000 to 350,000 distinct CDR3 sequences, around a tenth seen once. Germline V lookup: CDR1 SEHNR, CDR2 FQNEAQ (reference sequence). This CDR3 is 20 amino acids long. The source is a man between 18 and 35 years old who received the YFV17D yellow fever vaccine. The starting material was CD4+ T cells sorted from PBMCs, obtained 45 days after the yellow fever booster vaccination. The chain has TRBV7-9 and TRBJ2-6, with 8 bases fitting TRBD2. This CDR3 reads CASTLPRGRGGPSGANVLTF. CDR3 DNA: TGTGCCAGCACCTTACCCCGTGGCCGGGGGGGCCCCTCTGGGGCCAACGTCCTGACTTTC.